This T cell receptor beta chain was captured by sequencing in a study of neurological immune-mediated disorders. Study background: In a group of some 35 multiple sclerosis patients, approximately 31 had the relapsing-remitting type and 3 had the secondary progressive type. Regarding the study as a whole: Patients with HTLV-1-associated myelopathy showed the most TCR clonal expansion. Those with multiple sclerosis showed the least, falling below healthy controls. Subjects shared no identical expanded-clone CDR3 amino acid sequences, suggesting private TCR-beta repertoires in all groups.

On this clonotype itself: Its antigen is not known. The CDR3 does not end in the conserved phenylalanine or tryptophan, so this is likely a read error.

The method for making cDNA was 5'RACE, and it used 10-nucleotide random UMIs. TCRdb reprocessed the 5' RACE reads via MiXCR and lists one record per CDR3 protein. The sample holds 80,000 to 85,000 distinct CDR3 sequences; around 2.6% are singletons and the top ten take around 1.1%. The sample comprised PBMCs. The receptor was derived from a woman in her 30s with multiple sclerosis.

CDR3 sequence reads: CASHRTGGNEQYI. DNA for the CDR3: TGTGCCAGCCATAGGACAGGGGGTAACGAGCAGTACATC. The chain combines TRBV27 with TRBJ2-7; 10 bases align to TRBD1. After removal of 8 bases from V and 5 bases from J, the junction contained 6 bases not matched to a gene. The CDR3 covers 13 residues. From germline, CDR1 is MNHEY and CDR2 SMNVEV (reference sequence).